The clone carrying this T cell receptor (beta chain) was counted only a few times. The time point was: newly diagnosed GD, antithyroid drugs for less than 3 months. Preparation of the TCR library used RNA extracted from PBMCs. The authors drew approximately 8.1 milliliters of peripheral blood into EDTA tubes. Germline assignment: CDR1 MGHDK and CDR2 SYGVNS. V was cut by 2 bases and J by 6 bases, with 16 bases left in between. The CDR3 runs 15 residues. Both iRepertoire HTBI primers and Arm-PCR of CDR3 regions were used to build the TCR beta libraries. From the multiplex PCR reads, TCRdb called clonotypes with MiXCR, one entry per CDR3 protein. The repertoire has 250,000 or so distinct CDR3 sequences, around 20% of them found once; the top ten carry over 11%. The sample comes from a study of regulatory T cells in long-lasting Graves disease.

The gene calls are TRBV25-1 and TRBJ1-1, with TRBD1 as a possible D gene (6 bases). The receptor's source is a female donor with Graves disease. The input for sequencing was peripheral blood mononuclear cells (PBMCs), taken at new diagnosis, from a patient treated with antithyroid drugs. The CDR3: CASSESRGFLAEAFF. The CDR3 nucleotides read TGTGCCAGCAGTGAAAGCAGGGGTTTCCTTGCTGAAGCTTTCTTT.